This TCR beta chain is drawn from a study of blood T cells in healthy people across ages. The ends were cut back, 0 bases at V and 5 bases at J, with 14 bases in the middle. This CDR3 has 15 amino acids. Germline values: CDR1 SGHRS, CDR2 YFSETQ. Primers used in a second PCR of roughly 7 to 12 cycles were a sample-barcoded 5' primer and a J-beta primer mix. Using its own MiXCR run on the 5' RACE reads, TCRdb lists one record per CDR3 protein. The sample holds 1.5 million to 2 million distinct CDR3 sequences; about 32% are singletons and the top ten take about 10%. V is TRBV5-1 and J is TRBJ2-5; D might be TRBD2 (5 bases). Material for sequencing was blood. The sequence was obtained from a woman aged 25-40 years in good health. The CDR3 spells CASSLVITRRETQYF. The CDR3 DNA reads TGCGCCAGCAGCTTGGTTATAACTAGACGGGAGACCCAGTACTTC.